Below are 15 T cell receptor beta chains sequenced from a single sample in a study of blood T cell repertoires in COVID-19. Sequencing was performed with immunoSEQ multiplex PCR; in TCRdb, only in-frame clones are kept and a portion is missing. This sample has some 150,000 clones, with more than 70% found just once. Sequences were obtained from peripheral blood. The receptor set was obtained from a woman aged 45-60 years with acute or convalescent COVID-19.

The chain recombines TRBV5-4 with TRBJ1-2; 8 nucleotides align to TRBD1. The V gene's germline CDR1 is SGHNT and CDR2 YYREEE (reference sequence). Trimming cost V 4 bases and J 7 bases; bases outside gene matches: 6. The CDR3 runs 13 residues. CDR3 nucleotides: TGTGCCAGCAGCCCGGGACAGGACGGTGGCTACACCTTC. It codes for CASSPGQDGGYTF.

This clone has ten or more counts. This chain joins TRBV7-3 and TRBJ1-1; 7 bases agree with TRBD1. The CDR3 runs 14 residues. Germline V gene lookup returns CDR1 SGHTA and CDR2 FQGTGA. The junction had 5 bases not matched to a gene; V was cut back by 2 bases and J by 5 bases. The CDR3 protein is CASSLLGGRTEAFF. The CDR3 coding sequence is TGTGCCAGCAGCTTACTAGGGGGCCGTACTGAAGCTTTCTTT. Complete variable domain (other parts from reference TRBV7-3 and TRBJ1-1): GAGVSQTPSNKVTEKGKYVELRCDPISGHTALYWYRQSLGQGPEFLIYFQGTGAADDSGLPNDRFFAVRPEGSVSTLKIQRTERGDSAVYLCASSLLGGRTEAFFGQGTRLTVV.

The rearrangement links TRBV7-9 to TRBJ1-2; D uncertain. This CDR3 is built from 14 residues. The germline V gene has CDR1 SEHNR and CDR2 FQNEAQ (reference sequence). V was cut by 3 bases and J by 8 bases, with 16 bases left in between. CDR3 amino acids: CASSLGVEGQGYTF. For the CDR3, the DNA is TGTGCCAGCAGCTTGGGCGTCGAAGGTCAAGGCTACACCTTC.

V usage is TRBV3-1 (or the pseudogene TRBV3-2) and J usage is TRBJ2-3; TRBD2 aligns across 11 bases. Germline trimming cut 1 base from V and 5 bases from J; bases unmatched to any gene: 11. In germline, CDR1 is LGHDT, CDR2 YNNKEL (reference sequence). The CDR3 totals 18 residues. The CDR3 loop is CASSQGESSGGAVDTQYF. Written as DNA, the CDR3 is TGTGCCAGCAGCCAAGGGGAGAGTAGCGGGGGGGCCGTAGATACGCAGTATTTT.

The chain's CDR3 is CASGPGTGSTGYTF. CDR3 DNA: TGTGCCAGCGGGCCCGGAACCGGGAGTACTGGCTACACCTTC. The gene calls are TRBV4-2 and TRBJ1-2; the D is unclear. This CDR3 region has 14 residues. V gave up 8 bases and J gave up 7 bases, with 20 bases separating them. Germline loops: CDR1 LGHNA, CDR2 YNFKEQ.

The CDR3 spells CATGPPGDSEQFF. In nucleotides, the CDR3 is TGTGCCACGGGACCACCGGGAGACTCTGAGCAGTTCTTC. J is TRBJ2-1 and V is TRBV19; D might be TRBD2 (6 bases). This CDR3 is 13 amino acids long. Germline V gene sequence: CDR1 LNHDA, CDR2 SQIVND (reference sequence). The V and J ends lost 10 bases and 9 bases respectively, with 19 bases between them.

The chain is built from TRBV24-1 and TRBJ2-1; 9 positions agree with TRBD2. Germline V lookup: CDR1 KGHDR, CDR2 SFDVKD. V was pared by 0 bases and J by 7 bases, with 12 bases of the junction left unmatched. The CDR3 covers 18 residues. The CDR3 spells CATSDLWTAAGGLNEQFF. CDR3 DNA sequence: TGTGCCACCAGTGATTTGTGGACAGCTGCGGGGGGGCTGAATGAGCAGTTCTTC.

This clone came up a few times. The chain is built from TRBV7-2 and TRBJ2-3; 9 bases are shared with TRBD1. The CDR3 consists of 15 residues. After removal of 5 bases from V and 1 base from J, the junction contained 4 bases not matched to a gene. In germline, CDR1 is SGHTA, CDR2 FQGNSA. In DNA, the CDR3 is TGTGCCAGCAGCGTCGGACAGGGGCGCACAGATACGCAGTATTTT. Its translation: CASSVGQGRTDTQYF.

This chain connects TRBV5-6 to TRBJ1-2; possibly TRBD1 for D (6 bases). V was shortened by 0 bases and J by 3 bases, with 15 bases between the two germline ends. CDR1 and CDR2 from the germline V gene are SGHDT and YYEEEE. CDR3 length: 16 amino acids. DNA for the CDR3: TGTGCCAGCAGCTTGGGAAACAGGGAAGAATACTATGGCTACACCTTC. Amino acid sequence: CASSLGNREEYYGYTF. The full variable domain, in which reference TRBV5-6 and TRBJ1-2 provide the parts outside the CDR3, is DAGVTQSPTHLIKTRGQQVTLRCSPKSGHDTVSWYQQALGQGPQFIFQYYEEEERQRGNFPDRFSGHQFPNYSSELNVNALLLGDSALYLCASSLGNREEYYGYTFGSGTRLTVV.

The chain uses TRBV4-1 and TRBJ1-6; D unresolved. The CDR3 is 19 residues long. The germline V gene has CDR1 MGHRA and CDR2 YSYEKL. V was pared by 0 bases and J by 0 bases, with 15 bases between. The CDR3 loop is CASSQELLGRSSYNSPLHF. The CDR3 nucleotides read TGCGCCAGCAGCCAAGAACTTCTAGGCCGGAGCTCCTATAATTCACCCCTCCACTTT.

The chain carries TRBV12-3 or TRBV12-4 and TRBJ1-1; 10 bases fit TRBD1. CDR3 length: 12 residues. After removal of 1 base from V and 11 bases from J, the junction contained 1 base not matched to a gene. CDR3 residues: CASSLGQGAAFF. The CDR3 DNA sequence: TGTGCCAGCAGTTTAGGACAGGGGGCGGCTTTCTTT.

V is TRBV18 and J is TRBJ2-7, with 7 bases fitting TRBD2. With 3 bases clipped from V and 6 bases from J, the junction kept 5 bases outside the gene matches. Germline V gives CDR1 KGHSH, CDR2 LQKENI. This CDR3 contains 13 residues. The CDR3 nucleotides read TGTGCCAGCTCACCCGAGTGGGGGGGCGAGCAGTACTTC. This sequence encodes CASSPEWGGEQYF.

The rearrangement links TRBV2 to TRBJ1-5, with 7 bases lining up with TRBD1. This CDR3 is built from 17 residues. J was trimmed by 0 bases and V by 7 bases; bases with no gene match: 12. Germline V lookup: CDR1 SNHLY, CDR2 FYNNEI. The CDR3 protein is CASTRETGSDSNQPQHF. DNA for the CDR3: TGTGCCAGCACACGCGAGACAGGGTCGGATAGCAATCAGCCCCAGCATTTT.

The chain joins TRBV12-3 or TRBV12-4 to TRBJ1-1; D uncertain. The V end lost 3 bases, the J end lost 1 base, and 6 bases lay between the germline ends. CDR3 length equals 13 residues. CDR3 coding DNA: TGTGCCAGCAGTTTCCGGTGGAACACTGAAGCTTTCTTT. It is translated as CASSFRWNTEAFF.

This chain connects TRBV29-1 to TRBJ1-2, with 8 bases aligning to TRBD1. Looked up from germline, CDR1 is SQVTM and CDR2 is ANQGSEA. The CDR3 length is 12 residues. With 7 bases clipped from V and 2 bases from J, the junction kept 3 bases outside the gene matches. The CDR3 protein is CSARQGNYGYTF. The CDR3 bases are TGCAGCGCACGACAGGGGAACTATGGCTACACCTTC.